This TCR beta chain is drawn from a study of OX40 agonist ivuxolimab in advanced cancers. Study summary: Earlier treatment with anti-PD-1, anti-PD-L1 or anti-CTLA-4 was permitted, and roughly 42% had received some. General study results and limits: With doses of 0.1 to 3.0 mg/kg, CD4+ and CD8+ blood T cells had undergone clonal expansion by week 6. Low normalized clonal expansion also occurred in some nonresponding patients.

Profiled with immunoSEQ multiplex PCR; TCRdb holds only in-frame clones, not every one. The repertoire holds about 64,000 clones, with more than 80% as singletons. V lost 0 bases and J 1 base, leaving 8 bases between the germline ends. This CDR3 region has 14 residues. The germline gives CDR1 SGHRS, CDR2 YFSETQ. Remarks on this clone: No antigen is known for it.

The source material was CD4+ or CD8+ T cells sorted from blood, sampled in a trial of the OX40 agonist ivuxolimab. The TCR originated in an adult with an advanced solid tumor such as melanoma, head and neck, liver or kidney cancer. V gene TRBV5-1 combines with J gene TRBJ2-7, with D perhaps matching TRBD1 (6 bases). CDR3 DNA sequence: TGCGCCAGCAGCTTGGCCGGGACATCCTACGAGCAGTACTTC. Encoded protein: CASSLAGTSYEQYF.